These 32 T cell receptor beta chains were sequenced from one sample in a study of identical twins. One entry per CDR3 protein results from TCRdb running MiXCR on the 5' RACE reads. Among 1.5 million to 2 million distinct CDR3 sequences, more than 30% were seen once, and the ten largest hold roughly 0.3%. Sequences were obtained from cord blood. The receptor source for this set is a newborn girl in good health.

V gene TRBV3-1 combines with J gene TRBJ2-1; 7 bases align to TRBD2. V trimming: 8 bases; J trimming: 7 bases; junction bases outside the gene matches: 14. Germline V gene sequence: CDR1 LGHDT, CDR2 YNNKEL (reference sequence). The CDR3 is made up of 15 amino acids. Written as DNA, the CDR3 is TGTGCCAGCGGCCTCCCTCCGGGACTACCAAATGAGCAGTTCTTC. Its translation: CASGLPPGLPNEQFF.

This clonotype has more than one count but fewer than ten. The genes are TRBV3-1 and TRBJ2-1, with 9 bases aligning to TRBD1. Germline assignment: CDR1 LGHDT and CDR2 YNNKEL (reference sequence). Unmatched junction bases numbered 1, after V lost 2 bases and J lost 2 bases. The CDR3 contains 15 residues. CDR3 sequence reads: CASSQHRGPYNEQFF. For the CDR3, the DNA is TGTGCCAGCAGCCAACACAGGGGGCCCTACAATGAGCAGTTCTTC.

In this sample, this clonotype turned up a few times. This chain uses TRBV12-3 or TRBV12-4 with TRBJ1-2, with D perhaps matching TRBD1 (5 bases). Trimming stripped 5 bases from V and 3 bases from J, with 13 bases between. The CDR3 is 14 amino acids. This CDR3 reads CASSPITGHYGYTF. The CDR3 DNA reads TGTGCCAGCAGTCCGATAACAGGCCACTATGGCTACACCTTC.

This chain's CDR3 is CASSIVGETRKNIQYF. The CDR3 bases are TGTGCCAGTAGTATAGTTGGAGAGACTAGAAAAAACATTCAGTACTTC. The rearrangement uses TRBV19 and TRBJ2-4, with D perhaps TRBD2 (6 bases). The length of the CDR3 is 16 residues. V lost 1 base and J 4 bases, leaving 14 bases between the germline ends. The germline V gene has CDR1 LNHDA and CDR2 SQIVND (reference sequence).

The genes are TRBV5-1 and TRBJ2-4, with TRBD1 matching over 8 bases. With the DNA end fitting TRBJ2-7 better, the J assignment may be wrong. This CDR3 spans 15 amino acids. The V gene's germline CDR1 is SGHRS and CDR2 YFSETQ. DNA for the CDR3: TGCGCCAGCAGCCTATATTTCAGCGACAGGGGCGAGCAGTACTTC. It yields the protein CASSLYFSDRGEQYF.

The rearrangement links TRBV10-3 to TRBJ2-7; no clear D gene. This CDR3 region has 11 residues. The V end was cut by 6 bases, the J end by 2 bases, with 5 bases between. Germline V lookup: CDR1 ENHRY, CDR2 SYGVKD. CDR3 residues: CAIRTTYEQYF. CDR3 sequence (DNA): TGTGCCATCAGGACAACCTACGAGCAGTACTTC.

This clonotype was recorded a few times. The V and J genes are TRBV20-1 and TRBJ2-1; TRBD2 agrees at 10 bases. With V trimmed by 0 bases and J by 5 bases, 7 bases remained unmatched. The germline gives CDR1 DFQATT, CDR2 SNEGSKA (reference sequence). This CDR3 is 16 amino acids long. The CDR3 loop reads CSARDASGRGHNEQFF. Written as DNA, the CDR3 is TGCAGTGCTAGAGATGCAAGCGGGAGGGGGCACAATGAGCAGTTCTTC.

The CDR3 is CASSQAEGQETQYF. DNA of the CDR3: TGTGCCAGCAGCCAAGCTGAGGGACAAGAGACCCAGTACTTC. The chain couples TRBV3-1 to TRBJ2-5; possible D gene TRBD2, 5 bases. CDR1 and CDR2 from the germline V gene are LGHDT and YNNKEL (reference sequence). The V gene lost 1 base and the J gene lost 2 bases, with 8 bases spanning the gap. There are 14 residues in the CDR3.

The rearrangement uses TRBV12-3 or TRBV12-4 and TRBJ2-7; D is unresolved. Trimming pared 5 bases from V and 7 bases from J, leaving 12 bases between. This CDR3 spans 12 amino acids. The CDR3 loop reads CASSPLRNEQYF. The CDR3 DNA reads TGTGCCAGCAGTCCTCTTAGAAATGAGCAGTACTTC.

The chain has TRBV5-1 and TRBJ2-5; D may be TRBD1 (5 bases). V was shortened by 5 bases and J by 1 base, with 15 bases between the two germline ends. CDR1 SGHRS and CDR2 YFSETQ come from the germline V gene. The CDR3 runs to 15 residues. As DNA, the CDR3 is TGCGCCAGCAGACCCCCAGGGTCAGTCCAAGAGACCCAGTACTTC. Translating gives CASRPPGSVQETQYF.

The V gene is TRBV6-5, the J gene TRBJ1-4, with TRBD1 matching over 8 bases. This CDR3 comprises 19 residues. Trimming removed 2 bases from V and 1 base from J; junction bases left unmatched: 12. Germline V gene sequence: CDR1 MNHEY, CDR2 SVGAGI. For the CDR3, the DNA is TGTGCCAGCAGTTACGCCTATCGAGGACAGGGACAAACTAATGAAAAACTGTTTTTT. This codes for CASSYAYRGQGQTNEKLFF.

This chain connects TRBV6-5 to TRBJ1-5, with 7 nucleotides matching TRBD1. V lost 7 bases and J lost 3; bases outside the gene matches: 6. The length of the CDR3 is 14 residues. Per the germline V gene, CDR1 is MNHEY and CDR2 is SVGAGI. CDR3 nucleotide sequence: TGTGCCAGCAAAAAAGGGGGCTTCAATCAGCCCCAGCATTTT. This encodes CASKKGGFNQPQHF.

The chain has TRBV6-1 and TRBJ1-2; 9 nucleotides line up with TRBD1. The CDR3 covers 15 residues. CDR1 and CDR2 (germline): MNHNS, SASEGT. Losses at the gene ends were 5 bases for V and 4 bases for J; bases not matched to a gene: 8. This CDR3 reads CASSLTDRGSYGYTF. CDR3 DNA: TGTGCCAGCAGTCTTACCGACAGGGGGAGCTATGGCTACACCTTC.

The rearrangement joins TRBV2 to TRBJ2-1; D might be TRBD2 (5 bases). The germline V and J ends were trimmed by 3 bases and 10 bases, with 10 bases remaining between them. This CDR3 comprises 12 residues. Germline V CDR1 and CDR2: SNHLY, FYNNEI. DNA of the CDR3: TGTGCCAGCAGTGAGCGGACTTACGAGCAGTTCTTC. It codes for CASSERTYEQFF.

This chain uses TRBV20-1 with TRBJ2-6; D is perhaps TRBD2 (6 bases). CDR3 length: 15 residues. V lost 5 bases and J lost 2, with 13 bases in between. The germline CDR1 and CDR2 sequences are DFQATT and SNEGSKA (reference sequence). The CDR3 loop is CSAGGSGTGANVLTF. In DNA, the CDR3 is TGCAGTGCTGGGGGGAGCGGTACTGGGGCCAACGTCCTGACTTTC.

This clonotype was observed a handful of times. The rearrangement links TRBV6-4 to TRBJ1-2; TRBD1 is a possible D gene (5 bases). The CDR3 totals 14 residues. From germline, CDR1 is MRHNA and CDR2 SNTAGT. Between the trimmed V and J ends, which lost 6 bases and 2 bases, there was a span of 13 bases. The CDR3: CASSPGLWNYGYTF. The CDR3 DNA reads as TGTGCCAGCAGCCCAGGGCTGTGGAACTATGGCTACACCTTC.

The V and J genes are TRBV29-1 and TRBJ2-1; 12 bases fit TRBD2. This CDR3 spans 15 amino acids. CDR1 is SQVTM and CDR2 is ANQGSEA in the germline V gene. V trimming: 6 bases; J trimming: 2 bases; junction bases outside the gene matches: 5. Here the CDR3 reads CSVLRLAGAYNEQFF. The CDR3 DNA is TGCAGCGTCCTTCGACTAGCGGGGGCCTACAATGAGCAGTTCTTC.

This clonotype was detected only a few times. The J gene is TRBJ2-1, the V gene TRBV7-2; no reliable D call. There are 13 residues in the CDR3. Looked up from germline, CDR1 is SGHTA and CDR2 is FQGNSA. Trimming left V 2 bases short and J 5 bases short, with 7 bases between. CDR3 DNA: TGTGCCAGCAGCTTACTTCTCCACAATGAGCAGTTCTTC. Translating it yields CASSLLLHNEQFF.

Note on this clonotype: This may arise from a read error, as a much more abundant clone is one base away. This chain connects TRBV5-5 to TRBJ2-7, with D perhaps given as TRBD1 or TRBD2 (5 bases each). CDR1 is SGHKS, CDR2 YYEKEE, per germline (reference sequence). Trimming removed 4 bases from V and 0 bases from J, with 14 bases in between. This CDR3 comprises 15 residues. CDR3: CASSPGRGPSYEQYF. The CDR3 nucleotides read TGTGCCAGCAGCCCTGGACGGGGCCCCTCCTACGAGCAGTACTTC. Filled out from reference TRBV5-5 and TRBJ2-7, the complete variable domain reads DAGVTQSPTHLIKTRGQQVTLRCSPISGHKSVSWYQQVLGQGPQFIFQYYEKEERGRGNFPDRFSARQFPNYSSELNVNALLLGDSALYLCASSPGRGPSYEQYFGPGTRLTVT.

Remarks on this clonotype: Mismatch with germline at one junction end may stem from a read error. The chain uses TRBV20-1 and TRBJ2-2; maybe TRBD2 (6 bases). CDR1 is DFQATT and CDR2 is SNEGSKA in the germline V gene (reference sequence). The CDR3 is 15 amino acids. The DNA for the CDR3 is TGCATTGCTAGAGCAGCTAGCGCGGACACCGGGGAGCTGTTTTTT. Translated: CIARAASADTGELFF.

The chain recombines TRBV28 with TRBJ2-7; D not certain. V shed 6 bases and J shed 0 bases, with 18 bases lying between them. The CDR3 runs to 16 residues. CDR1 MDHEN and CDR2 SYDVKM come from the germline V gene. This CDR3 is CASSFPTGLSSYEQYF. The CDR3 bases are TGTGCCAGCAGCTTCCCAACCGGGTTAAGCTCCTACGAGCAGTACTTC.

This chain links TRBV7-6 with TRBJ2-5; 7 nucleotides match TRBD2. Trimming removed 5 bases from V and 4 bases from J; junction bases left unmatched: 7. This CDR3 is built from 14 residues. Germline V lookup: CDR1 SGHVS, CDR2 FNYEAQ. CDR3 in DNA: TGTGCCAGCAGCGCTGGACTAGGCGGAGAGACCCAGTACTTC. Its translation: CASSAGLGGETQYF.

This chain joins TRBV5-1 and TRBJ2-1; 10 positions agree with TRBD2. With V trimmed by 3 bases and J by 0 bases, 9 bases remained unmatched. The germline V gene has CDR1 SGHRS and CDR2 YFSETQ. There are 18 residues in the CDR3. In nucleotides, the CDR3 is TGCGCCAGCAGCTACAGACTAGCGGGTTTAAGCTCCTACAATGAGCAGTTCTTC. This gives the protein CASSYRLAGLSSYNEQFF.

The chain combines TRBV29-1 with TRBJ2-7, with TRBD1 as a possible D gene (6 bases). The CDR3 runs to 13 residues. V dropped 7 bases and J dropped 4 bases, with 17 bases sitting between them. The germline CDR1 and CDR2 sequences are SQVTM and ANQGSEA. The CDR3 spells CSGGQPSEYEQYF. The CDR3 DNA reads as TGCAGCGGCGGACAGCCGTCCGAGTACGAGCAGTACTTC.

The chain uses TRBV28 and TRBJ1-2; 9 bases align to TRBD1. CDR3 length equals 15 residues. J was trimmed by 0 bases and V by 3 bases; bases with no gene match: 2. The germline V gene encodes CDR1 MDHEN and CDR2 SYDVKM. Here the CDR3 DNA reads TGTGCCAGCAGTTTCTGGGACAGGGCTAACTATGGCTACACCTTC. Translation: CASSFWDRANYGYTF.

In regard to this clonotype: Relative to the germline gene, one junction end is altered; a read error may explain this. The chain combines TRBV7-2 with TRBJ1-5; tentative D call: TRBD1 (5 bases). The CDR3 runs to 16 residues. The germline V gene has CDR1 SGHTA and CDR2 FQGNSA. The CDR3 spells CVSSLSGTEPNQPQHF. The CDR3 DNA reads TGTGTCAGCAGCTTGTCCGGGACTGAACCCAATCAGCCCCAGCATTTT. Full variable domain (remainder filled in from reference TRBV7-2 and TRBJ1-5): GAGVSQSPSNKVTEKGKDVELRCDPISGHTALYWYRQSLGQGLEFLIYFQGNSAPDKSGLPSDRFSAERTGGSVSTLTIQRTQQEDSAVYLCVSSLSGTEPNQPQHFGDGTRLSIL.

The J gene is TRBJ2-3, the V gene TRBV5-5, with D perhaps matching TRBD1 or TRBD2 (5 bases each). V lost 1 base to trimming and J lost 0 bases, with 12 bases between them. CDR1 is SGHKS and CDR2 is YYEKEE in the germline V gene (reference sequence). The CDR3 has 16 amino acids. CDR3: CASSLTGPGSTDTQYF. The CDR3 coding sequence is TGTGCCAGCAGCTTGACGGGGCCGGGTAGCACAGATACGCAGTATTTT.

This clonotype was found a few times. V gene TRBV28 combines with J gene TRBJ2-7; possibly TRBD1 or TRBD2 for D (5 bases each). CDR1 is MDHEN, CDR2 SYDVKM, per germline. V was clipped by 3 bases and J by 2 bases, with 17 bases between them. The CDR3 has 16 amino acids. CDR3 DNA: TGTGCCAGCAGTTTGGGGCGACTCGCGGGTCCCTACGAGCAGTACTTC. Translation gives CASSLGRLAGPYEQYF.

This clonotype was seen only a few times. The rearrangement uses TRBV20-1 and TRBJ2-2; TRBD1 or TRBD2 may be the D gene (5 bases each). The V end was cut by 0 bases, the J end by 1 base, with 9 bases between. The CDR3 is 15 amino acids. CDR1 is DFQATT and CDR2 is SNEGSKA in the germline V gene (reference sequence). The CDR3 coding sequence is TGCAGTGCTAGAGATGTGAGGGGGAACACCGGGGAGCTGTTTTTT. It is translated as CSARDVRGNTGELFF.

The sample holds a few counts of this clonotype. J is TRBJ1-1 and V is TRBV28; 9 bases fit TRBD1. This CDR3 has 12 residues. V trimming: 6 bases; J trimming: 7 bases; junction bases outside the gene matches: 3. Germline CDR1 MDHEN, CDR2 SYDVKM. The CDR3 DNA reads as TGTGCCAGCAGACAGGGGGCGGATGAAGCTTTCTTT. The encoded protein is CASRQGADEAFF. Based on the CDR3 plus reference TRBV28 and TRBJ1-1, the full variable domain is DVKVTQSSRYLVKRTGEKVFLECVQDMDHENMFWYRQDPGLGLRLIYFSYDVKMKEKGDIPEGYSVSREKKERFSLILESASTNQTSMYLCASRQGADEAFFGQGTRLTVV.

This clonotype was detected many times. V and J are TRBV12-3 or TRBV12-4 and TRBJ2-7; 9 bases match TRBD1. Germline trimming cut 5 bases from V and 4 bases from J; bases unmatched to any gene: 12. The CDR3 is 16 residues long. The CDR3 nucleotides read TGTGCCAGCAGTAGATTTCCCGGGACAGGGAATTACGAGCAGTACTTC. Amino acids: CASSRFPGTGNYEQYF.

This clonotype was detected many times. The rearrangement joins TRBV6-5 to TRBJ2-3; D gene uncertain. Deletions cut 7 bases from V and 6 bases from J, with 8 bases between. Germline assignment: CDR1 MNHEY and CDR2 SVGAGI. This CDR3 spans 11 amino acids. For the CDR3, the DNA is TGTGCCAGCACAGATAGGGATACGCAGTATTTT. Encoded protein: CASTDRDTQYF.